This T cell receptor (beta chain) was identified in a study of blood T cell repertoires in COVID-19. V dropped 2 bases and J dropped 5 bases, with 4 bases sitting between them. Germline CDR1 is SGHTA and CDR2 is FQGTGA. This CDR3 is 13 amino acids long. Here immunoSEQ multiplex PCR was the method, and the copy in TCRdb shows in-frame clones only, minus some. The table has 100,000 to 120,000 clones, roughly 82% seen once. The chain employs TRBV7-3 and TRBJ1-6; D unclear. The source of this sequence is a woman aged 55-69 years with acute or convalescent COVID-19. Material for sequencing was peripheral blood. CDR3 protein: CASSLENNSPLHF. CDR3 nucleotide sequence: TGTGCCAGCAGCTTAGAGAATAATTCACCCCTCCACTTT.